Listed here is a single TCR beta chain. Its cognate antigen has yet to be identified. No quality values exist for individual bases; no much larger clone is one base distant. Each donor gave one peripheral blood draw, approximately 110 mL on average, collected into heparinised tubes. Using a panel that included CD45RO, CCR7, CD25, CD127, CD95 and CD27, naive, central memory, regulatory and stem cell-like memory CD4+ T cells were sorted on a BD FACSAria II. A purity above 95% was achieved for all sorted populations. PBMCs were isolated right away by Lymphoprep density gradient centrifugation and were stained directly, without culture. So that batch effects would be minimized, each experiment stained and sorted samples in pairs, pairing one healthy donor with one patient. From cysteine to phenylalanine, the CDR3 is 14 amino acids long. Only the CDR3 region is kept as DNA, spanning 42 bases read in frame from base 1. Ends trimmed: V by 4 bases, J by 6 bases; bases unmatched to a gene: 7. CDR1 and CDR2, looked up from the germline V gene, are SNHLY and FYNNEI.

This entry belongs to a study of beta chain features in type 1 diabetes (dated by TCRdb to about 2018). Notes on the research overall: No differences in mean age, gender distribution, total cell number or subset yield were found between patients and healthy donors. A total of roughly 99,000,000 sorted cells were examined across all samples, and the number of cells per subset was strongly correlated with RNA yield. The study compared TCRB repertoires of sorted circulating CD4+ T cell subsets between recently diagnosed type 1 diabetes patients and matched healthy donors. Whereas all 30 or so donors provided naive and central memory subsets, regulatory and stem cell-like memory subsets were isolated from just 8 patients and about 8 healthy donors.

The entire amount of isolated RNA was reverse transcribed using the High Capacity cDNA Reverse Transcription Kit, so the sequenced TCRB transcripts were expressed ones. Stem cell-like memory T cell samples underwent survey-depth immunoSEQ sequencing, averaging about 1.01 million total reads per sample. Sorted cells were lysed in RLT buffer and RNA was extracted with DNase-treated RNeasy Micro or Mini kits, depending on cell number. Each cell subset was processed on its own to prevent cross-contamination, while patient and healthy donor samples were processed together. The immunoSEQ multiplex PCR was used to amplify TCRB sequences from cDNA, yielding 87-bp fragments that span the CDR3 region. Sequencing of the amplicons was performed on the Illumina HiSeq platform. In the paper's pipeline: PCR bias was computationally corrected using synthetic template baselines, reads within Hamming distance 2 were collapsed, and singletons that could not be merged were discarded. Reads were aligned against IMGT to assign V, D and J genes, CDR3 length and insertions or deletions at six rearrangement sites. Clonotype counts were normalized to sorted cell number within each subset before computing true diversity and Gini coefficients with the tcR R package. The overlap coefficient, calculated on TCRB nucleotide sequences, was used to quantify repertoire sharing. In its TCRdb copy, this immuneACCESS table keeps in-frame sequences only and misses some clones. Where compared with another copy, unresolved V genes explain less than half of these, and the others have no known cause. The V and J calls and clone size come from that table; D and trimming were worked out from the DNA. Counted in this sample were approximately 58,000 clones; 55% to 70% of them appeared once. The ten largest account for under 0.35% of the sample.

Overall study results and their limits: A moderate but significant shortening of TCRB CDR3 length was observed in type 1 diabetes patients in all four CD4+ subsets. The naive, central memory and regulatory TCRB repertoires appeared to resemble one another more closely among patients than among healthy donors. Shorter templates might have been favored by PCR, but patient and control samples were amplified and corrected together, so both groups would have been affected equally by any skew. Because cDNA rather than genomic DNA was sequenced, highly expressing activated cells could have been over-represented, although no difference in activation and CD3 levels was found between groups. At VDJ recombination sites, type 1 diabetes patients had fewer insertions and more deleted nucleotides, which implies abnormalities in thymic rearrangement. HLA sub-analyses involved small numbers of individuals, so any influence of HLA type on TCRB rearrangement remained unresolved.

The receptor was isolated from a woman in her twenties or thirties with type 1 diabetes. What was sequenced was stem cell memory CD4+ T cells from blood. Taken with the paper, the label for cell subset or site translates to: stem cell-like memory CD4+ T cells. The chain was built from TRBV2 and TRBJ2-7; 9 central nucleotides agree with TRBD2. The CDR3 corresponds to CASSVRTSASEQYF. The bases read TGTGCCAGCAGTGTCCGGACTAGCGCGTCCGAGCAGTACTTC.